Listed below are T cell receptor beta chains from one sample, sequenced in a study of blood T cell repertoires in COVID-19. Using immunoSEQ multiplex PCR, the repertoire was profiled, and TCRdb retains in-frame clones only, with some absent. The table has over 300,000 clones, roughly 86% seen once; the top ten hold around 1.7%. The sample comprised peripheral blood. The receptors shown here come from a woman in her fifties or sixties with acute or convalescent COVID-19. The CDR3 runs from the conserved cysteine through the conserved F or W. The D gene is left open where the match is weak. Rows give clone size only sometimes, using once, few, many, or a class for an expanded clone.

v_gene: TRBV5-3
j_gene: TRBJ2-1
abundance: .
d_gene: .
CDR3aa: CARSLSSGGSSYNEQFF
CDR3nt: TGTGCCAGAAGCTTAAGTAGCGGCGGGTCCTCCTACAATGAGCAGTTCTTC

v_gene: TRBV10-3
j_gene: TRBJ2-1
abundance: .
d_gene: .
CDR3aa: CAISVTRESSYNEQFF
CDR3nt: TGTGCCATCAGTGTAACAAGGGAGAGCTCCTACAATGAGCAGTTCTTC

v_gene: TRBV6-5
j_gene: TRBJ2-1
abundance: .
d_gene: .
CDR3aa: CALRVATTSYNEQFF
CDR3nt: TGTGCCCTCCGGGTAGCGACCACCTCCTACAATGAGCAGTTCTTC

v_gene: TRBV10-3
j_gene: TRBJ2-5
abundance: once
d_gene: TRBD1
CDR3aa: CAISGGSRTGFETQYF
CDR3nt: TGTGCCATCAGTGGGGGGTCGAGGACAGGGTTTGAGACCCAGTACTTC

v_gene: TRBV19
j_gene: TRBJ1-1
abundance: .
d_gene: .
CDR3aa: CASSNGRGLPNTEAFF
CDR3nt: TGTGCCAGTAGTAACGGCCGGGGACTCCCTAACACTGAAGCTTTCTTT

v_gene: TRBV7-3
j_gene: TRBJ2-1
abundance: .
d_gene: TRBD2
CDR3aa: CASSLIGAGSQYNEQFF
CDR3nt: TGTGCCAGCAGCTTAATCGGAGCGGGAAGCCAATACAATGAGCAGTTCTTC

v_gene: TRBV2
j_gene: TRBJ1-1
abundance: once
d_gene: TRBD1
CDR3aa: CASTRDRGYTEAFF
CDR3nt: TGTGCCAGCACCAGGGACAGGGGGTACACTGAAGCTTTCTTT

v_gene: TRBV27
j_gene: TRBJ2-4
abundance: .
d_gene: TRBD1
CDR3aa: CASSFGQGRIIQYF
CDR3nt: TGTGCCAGCAGTTTTGGACAGGGTCGAATCATTCAGTACTTC

v_gene: TRBV7-6
j_gene: TRBJ2-6
abundance: few
d_gene: .
CDR3aa: CASSSWRKSSGANVLTF
CDR3nt: TGTGCCAGCAGCTCTTGGCGGAAAAGCTCTGGGGCCAACGTCCTGACTTTC

v_gene: TRBV28
j_gene: TRBJ2-5
abundance: once
d_gene: TRBD2
CDR3aa: CASSPGGDQETQYF
CDR3nt: TGTGCCAGCAGCCCCGGGGGGGACCAAGAGACCCAGTACTTC

v_gene: TRBV6-5
j_gene: TRBJ1-2
abundance: .
d_gene: TRBD1
CDR3aa: CASRETGRGYTF
CDR3nt: TGTGCCAGCAGGGAGACAGGGCGCGGCTACACCTTC

v_gene: TRBV7-9
j_gene: TRBJ2-2
abundance: few
d_gene: TRBD2
CDR3aa: CASSSKREDPNTGELFF
CDR3nt: TGTGCCAGCAGCTCCAAGCGGGAGGACCCGAACACCGGGGAGCTGTTTTTT

v_gene: TRBV7-2
j_gene: TRBJ2-2
abundance: .
d_gene: TRBD1
CDR3aa: CASSLQGASNTGELFF
CDR3nt: TGTGCCAGCAGTCTACAGGGGGCCTCGAACACCGGGGAGCTGTTTTTT

v_gene: TRBV4-1
j_gene: TRBJ1-4
abundance: once
d_gene: TRBD1
CDR3aa: CASSQDPSGGRGKLFF
CDR3nt: TGCGCCAGCAGCCAAGATCCCTCAGGGGGGCGTGGAAAACTGTTTTTT

v_gene: TRBV7-2
j_gene: TRBJ2-7
abundance: .
d_gene: TRBD1
CDR3aa: CASSLAQGAGEQYF
CDR3nt: TGTGCCAGCAGCTTAGCTCAGGGGGCTGGGGAGCAGTACTTC

v_gene: TRBV15
j_gene: TRBJ2-1
abundance: few
d_gene: TRBD2
CDR3aa: CATTSGTSADNEQFF
CDR3nt: TGTGCCACCACGTCCGGGACTAGCGCGGACAATGAGCAGTTCTTC

v_gene: TRBV5-1
j_gene: TRBJ1-2
abundance: .
d_gene: TRBD1
CDR3aa: CASSLEQGVYGYTF
CDR3nt: TGCGCCAGCAGCCTGGAACAGGGGGTCTATGGCTACACCTTC

v_gene: TRBV28
j_gene: TRBJ1-6
abundance: once
d_gene: .
CDR3aa: CASFRRGVYNSPLHF
CDR3nt: TGTGCCAGCTTTAGACGGGGGGTCTATAATTCACCCCTCCACTTT